A single sample gave rise to the 21 T cell receptor beta chains below, sequenced in a study of CD8+ T cells in alopecia areata. TCR sequencing used cDNA made by reverse transcription of extracted RNA. Measured with immunoSEQ multiplex PCR; TCRdb has only the in-frame clones, and not every one. The repertoire holds some 170,000 clones, with approximately 65% as singletons. This specimen was CD8+ T cells sorted from blood, taken at week 0. The receptors stem from a human donor with alopecia areata.

The chain employs TRBV7-9 and TRBJ2-5; TRBD1 aligns across 8 bases. The V and J ends lost 4 bases and 2 bases, in that order; junction bases with no gene match: 15. The CDR3 consists of 18 residues. CDR1 is SEHNR, CDR2 FQNEAQ, per germline (reference sequence). The CDR3 DNA follows: TGTGCCAGCAGCTACGGACAGGGATATAGCGCCTCACAAGAGACCCAGTACTTC. Translated, it gives CASSYGQGYSASQETQYF. Together with reference TRBV7-9 and TRBJ2-5, the CDR3 gives the full variable domain: DTGVSQNPRHKITKRGQNVTFRCDPISEHNRLYWYRQTLGQGPEFLTYFQNEAQLEKSRLLSDRFSAERPKGSFSTLEIQRTEQGDSAMYLCASSYGQGYSASQETQYFGPGTRLLVL.

Only a few counts were recorded for this clone. The V and J genes are TRBV2 and TRBJ1-1, with 11 bases fitting TRBD1. Germline-derived CDR1 and CDR2 are SNHLY and FYNNEI. This CDR3 has 15 residues. The trim removed 3 bases at V and 4 bases at J, leaving 4 bases unmatched. The CDR3 spells CASSEAGTGGTEAFF. The CDR3 coding sequence is TGTGCCAGCAGTGAGGCCGGGACAGGGGGCACTGAAGCTTTCTTT.

The gene calls are TRBV29-1 and TRBJ1-1; no clear D gene. V lost 4 bases and J lost 0, with 12 bases in between. The CDR3 loop spans 14 amino acids. Germline-derived CDR1 and CDR2 are SQVTM and ANQGSEA. CDR3 sequence: CSVGARTLNTEAFF. In DNA form, the CDR3 reads TGCAGCGTTGGGGCCCGCACATTGAACACTGAAGCTTTCTTT.

The V gene is TRBV29-1, the J gene TRBJ1-1; D is unclear. The CDR3 loop spans 10 amino acids. V gave up 6 bases and J gave up 7 bases, with 9 bases separating them. Germline lookup yields CDR1 SQVTM and CDR2 ANQGSEA. CDR3 residues: CSVDQIEAFF. In DNA form, the CDR3 reads TGCAGCGTCGACCAAATTGAAGCTTTCTTT.

This clone was found a few times. The J gene is TRBJ1-5, the V gene TRBV11-2; D is uncertain. CDR1 is SGHAT, CDR2 FQNNGV, per germline. V was shortened by 6 bases and J by 3 bases, with 9 bases between the two germline ends. This CDR3 comprises 13 residues. The CDR3: CASSPDYNQPQHF. The CDR3 DNA reads TGTGCCAGCAGTCCCGACTACAATCAGCCCCAGCATTTT.

Written as DNA, the CDR3 is TGTGCCAGCAGCTTGGGACCCAACACCGGGGAGCTGTTTTTT. Residues: CASSLGPNTGELFF. The chain links TRBV5-6 to TRBJ2-2, with D uncertain. With 0 bases removed from V and 2 bases from J, the gap between germline ends came to 5 bases. The CDR3 is 14 amino acids. Germline V gene data show CDR1 as SGHDT and CDR2 as YYEEEE.

J is TRBJ2-2 and V is TRBV4-2, with D possibly matching TRBD2 (7 bases). The CDR3 has 16 amino acids. Germline CDR1 LGHNA, CDR2 YNFKEQ. Trimming stripped 3 bases from V and 4 bases from J, with 15 bases between. The CDR3 coding sequence is TGTGCCAGCAGCCAGGGGGCGGGGAGGGTCACCGGGGAGCTGTTTTTT. Encoded protein: CASSQGAGRVTGELFF.

V usage is TRBV6-6 and J usage is TRBJ2-5; the D is unclear. The V end was cut by 0 bases, the J end by 1 base, with 9 bases between. This CDR3 spans 15 amino acids. Per the germline V gene, CDR1 is MNHNY and CDR2 is SVGAGI (reference sequence). CDR3 residues: CASSYSNGPQETQYF. In nucleotides, the CDR3 is TGTGCCAGCAGTTACTCGAATGGGCCCCAAGAGACCCAGTACTTC.

The CDR3 protein is CASSYTQLPAETQYF. CDR3 DNA: TGTGCCAGCAGTTACACACAGCTCCCGGCGGAGACCCAGTACTTC. The V gene is TRBV6-5, the J gene TRBJ2-5, with no clear D. CDR3 length equals 15 residues. The germline V gene encodes CDR1 MNHEY and CDR2 SVGAGI. V was clipped by 2 bases and J by 5 bases, with 15 bases between them.

V gene TRBV5-1 combines with J gene TRBJ2-3; no clear D gene. Germline V CDR1 and CDR2: SGHRS, YFSETQ. The CDR3 totals 14 residues. Trimming took 4 bases from V and 4 from J, leaving 13 bases between them. CDR3 coding DNA: TGCGCCAGCAGCGTTGGAAAGGGCGCAGATACGCAGTATTTT. Its protein is CASSVGKGADTQYF.

This clone was seen a handful of times. Distinct nucleotide sequences in the sample also encode this CDR3. The V gene is TRBV29-1, the J gene TRBJ2-1; no clear D gene. V was clipped by 3 bases and J by 3 bases, with 3 bases between them. CDR1 and CDR2 (germline): SQVTM, ANQGSEA. The CDR3 is made up of 11 amino acids. The CDR3 DNA follows: TGCAGCGTTGAGGACTACAATGAGCAGTTCTTC. Its translation: CSVEDYNEQFF.

The gene calls are TRBV9 and TRBJ1-2; tentative D call: TRBD1 (5 bases). Deletions cut 7 bases from V and 5 bases from J, with 12 bases between. From germline, CDR1 is SGDLS and CDR2 YYNGEE. The CDR3 sequence is 12 residues long. CDR3 in DNA: TGTGCCAGCGGGGCGGGGGTTTATGGCTACACCTTC. Its translation: CASGAGVYGYTF. The entire variable domain, with the rest obtained from reference TRBV9 and TRBJ1-2, is as follows: DSGVTQTPKHLITATGQRVTLRCSPRSGDLSVYWYQQSLDQGLQFLIQYYNGEERAKGNILERFSAQQFPDLHSELNLSSLELGDSALYFCASGAGVYGYTFGSGTRLTVV.

The rearrangement uses TRBV29-1 and TRBJ2-1; D unclear. The CDR3 consists of 14 residues. V lost 6 bases and J lost 2, with 14 bases in between. Per the germline V gene, CDR1 is SQVTM and CDR2 is ANQGSEA. This chain's CDR3 is CSVARTETYNEQFF. The CDR3 DNA is TGCAGCGTCGCCAGGACGGAAACCTACAATGAGCAGTTCTTC.

The chain employs TRBV5-1 and TRBJ1-4; 7 nucleotides line up with TRBD1. V gave up 4 bases and J gave up 2 bases; unmatched junction bases: 8. The CDR3 contains 16 residues. Germline V gene sequence: CDR1 SGHRS, CDR2 YFSETQ. The CDR3 is CASSLYYRGTNEKLFF. CDR3 nucleotides: TGCGCCAGCAGCCTCTACTACAGGGGTACTAATGAAAAACTGTTTTTT.

CDR3 nucleotide sequence: TGCAGCGTTGAAGAGAGCTATGGCTACACCTTC. Translating gives CSVEESYGYTF. The rearrangement uses TRBV29-1 and TRBJ1-2; D not resolved. The germline gives CDR1 SQVTM, CDR2 ANQGSEA. Trimming pared 0 bases from V and 4 bases from J, leaving 3 bases between. CDR3 length equals 11 residues.

This chain connects TRBV10-3 to TRBJ2-1; D assignment may be TRBD1 or TRBD2 (5 bases each). Trimming pared 10 bases from V and 8 bases from J, leaving 33 bases between. The CDR3 has 18 amino acids. Germline loops: CDR1 ENHRY, CDR2 SYGVKD. CDR3 DNA sequence: TGTGCCAACCAGGGACGCAGCCTTTTTATTTGGTTTTGGGATGAGCAGTTCTTC. It is translated as CANQGRSLFIWFWDEQFF.

A note on this clone: This CDR3 is also generated by other DNA sequences in the sample. The chain couples TRBV9 to TRBJ2-3; TRBD2 agrees at 8 bases. The CDR3 spans 16 residues. The V gene's germline CDR1 is SGDLS and CDR2 YYNGEE. J lost 2 bases, V lost 4 bases, and 9 bases had no gene match. CDR3 in amino acids: CASSPLAGGLTDTQYF. DNA of the CDR3: TGTGCCAGCAGCCCACTGGCGGGGGGACTCACAGATACGCAGTATTTT.

The V gene is TRBV23-1, the J gene TRBJ2-7; TRBD1 matches at 10 bases. TRBV23-1 is an open reading frame, and its role is uncertain. The CDR3 length is 17 residues. V lost 6 bases, J lost 0 bases, and 11 bases stayed unmatched. CDR3 sequence reads: CASSPRRDRGVSYEQYF. For the CDR3, the DNA is TGCGCCAGCAGCCCCAGGAGGGACAGGGGCGTCTCCTACGAGCAGTACTTC.

This sequence joins TRBV10-2 and TRBJ2-7, with 10 bases fitting TRBD1. The CDR3 consists of 14 residues. V trimming: 4 bases; J trimming: 3 bases; junction bases outside the gene matches: 3. The germline V gene encodes CDR1 WSHSY and CDR2 SAAADI. The CDR3 protein is CASSVGTGVYEQYF. In DNA, the CDR3 is TGCGCCAGCAGTGTGGGGACAGGGGTCTACGAGCAGTACTTC.

The J gene is TRBJ1-5, the V gene TRBV4-1; 7 nucleotides align to TRBD1. The CDR3 totals 16 residues. V shed 1 base, J shed 3 bases, and the junction held 6 bases outside the gene matches. Looked up from germline, CDR1 is MGHRA and CDR2 is YSYEKL. This CDR3 is CASSQVSRGYNQPQHF. In DNA, the CDR3 is TGCGCCAGCAGCCAAGTGAGCAGGGGGTACAATCAGCCCCAGCATTTT.

The chain joins TRBV6-5 to TRBJ2-5; D ambiguous. V was trimmed by 6 bases and J by 5 bases, leaving 13 bases between them. The CDR3 is made up of 13 amino acids. The germline V gene has CDR1 MNHEY and CDR2 SVGAGI. The DNA for the CDR3 is TGTGCCAGCAGCCCCTCGGGTGGGGAGACCCAGTACTTC. Protein: CASSPSGGETQYF.